The clone carrying this T cell receptor (beta chain) was observed at least ten times. Its antigen is currently unknown. The data were obtained in a study of identical twins. General study results and limits: Interpretation of the results relied on cross-sectional statistical analysis and not on following the same donors. The study found weaker excess twin sharing in beta out-of-frame sequences. Insertions were reduced in abundant cord blood beta clonotypes but not in memory repertoires.

Unique molecular identifiers were present on the cDNA, which also gained a universal primer site by template switching. TCRdb reprocessed the 5' RACE reads with MiXCR, giving one entry per CDR3 protein. Of about 530,000 distinct CDR3 sequences in the sample, under 25% were seen once. Another study also made use of these data, one on yellow fever vaccine responses in identical twins.

This clonotype originated in a woman between 18 and 30 years old in good health. Specimen: CD4+ T cells sorted from blood.

The CDR3 loop reads CAIGSAVSTDTQYF. For the CDR3, the DNA is TGTGCCATCGGGAGTGCGGTTAGCACAGATACGCAGTATTTT. The chain is built from TRBV10-3 and TRBJ2-3; D may be TRBD2 (5 bases). The CDR3 loop spans 14 amino acids. Germline V gene data show CDR1 as ENHRY and CDR2 as SYGVKD. Trimming pared 8 bases from V and 0 bases from J, leaving 12 bases between.